In its sample, the clone carrying this T cell receptor beta chain was seen many times. The germline V gene encodes CDR1 MNHEY and CDR2 SVGEGT. CDR3 size: 13 residues. Between the trimmed V and J ends, which lost 4 bases and 4 bases, there was a span of 8 bases. RNA transcripts were the template, and TCR beta CDR3 regions were amplified from them. First-round RT-PCR relied on HTBI primers, and a second-round multiplex PCR came next. TCRdb reprocessed the multiplex PCR reads via MiXCR and lists one record per CDR3 protein. The table lists 170,000 or so distinct CDR3 sequences, 35% to 45% of them singletons. The data were taken from a study of Graves' ophthalmopathy and Graves' hyperthyroidism.

This rearrangement joins TRBV6-2 or TRBV6-3 to TRBJ1-5; D unresolved. The material sequenced was peripheral blood. The sequence was obtained from a man aged 30-40 years with Graves' ophthalmopathy. CDR3 residues: CASSFFANQPQHF. CDR3 in DNA: TGTGCCAGCAGTTTTTTCGCTAATCAGCCCCAGCATTTT.